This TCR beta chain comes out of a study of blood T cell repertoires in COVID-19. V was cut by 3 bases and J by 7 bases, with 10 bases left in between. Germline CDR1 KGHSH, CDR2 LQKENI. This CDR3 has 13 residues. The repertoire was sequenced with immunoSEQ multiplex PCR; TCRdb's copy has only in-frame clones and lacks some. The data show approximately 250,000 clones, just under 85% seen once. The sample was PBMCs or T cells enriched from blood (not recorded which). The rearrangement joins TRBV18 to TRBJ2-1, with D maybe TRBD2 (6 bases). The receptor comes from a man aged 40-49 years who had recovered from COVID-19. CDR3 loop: CASSPGTENEQFF. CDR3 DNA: TGTGCCAGCTCACCTGGGACTGAAAATGAGCAGTTCTTC.